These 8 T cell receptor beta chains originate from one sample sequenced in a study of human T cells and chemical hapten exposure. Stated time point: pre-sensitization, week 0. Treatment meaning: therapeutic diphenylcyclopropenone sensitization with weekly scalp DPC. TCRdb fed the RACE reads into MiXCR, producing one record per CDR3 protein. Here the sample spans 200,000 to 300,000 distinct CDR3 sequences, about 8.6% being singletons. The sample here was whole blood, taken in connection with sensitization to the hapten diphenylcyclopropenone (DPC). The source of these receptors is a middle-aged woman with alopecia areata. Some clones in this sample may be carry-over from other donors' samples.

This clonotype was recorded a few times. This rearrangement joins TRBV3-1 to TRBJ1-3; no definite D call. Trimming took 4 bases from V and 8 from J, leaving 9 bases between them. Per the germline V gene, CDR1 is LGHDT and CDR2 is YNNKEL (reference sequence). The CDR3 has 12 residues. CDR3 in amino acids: CASSLVSDTIYF. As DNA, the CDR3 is TGTGCCAGCAGCCTTGTCAGCGACACCATATATTTT.

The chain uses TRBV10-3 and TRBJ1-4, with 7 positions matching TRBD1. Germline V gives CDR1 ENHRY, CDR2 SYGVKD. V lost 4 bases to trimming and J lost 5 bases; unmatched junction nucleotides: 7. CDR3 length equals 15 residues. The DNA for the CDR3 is TGTGCCATCAGTGGGCACAGGGGCGGGAATGAAAAACTGTTTTTT. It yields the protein CAISGHRGGNEKLFF.

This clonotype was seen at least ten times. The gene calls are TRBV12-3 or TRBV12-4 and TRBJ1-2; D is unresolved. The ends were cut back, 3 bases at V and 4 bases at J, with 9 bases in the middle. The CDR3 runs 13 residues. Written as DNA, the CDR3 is TGTGCCAGCAGTTTGCGGGGATCCTATGGCTACACCTTC. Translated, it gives CASSLRGSYGYTF.

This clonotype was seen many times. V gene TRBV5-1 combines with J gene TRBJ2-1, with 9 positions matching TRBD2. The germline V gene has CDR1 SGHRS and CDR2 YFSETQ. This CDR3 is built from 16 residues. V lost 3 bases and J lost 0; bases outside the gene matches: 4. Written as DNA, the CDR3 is TGCGCCAGCAGCTCTACTAGCGGGTACTCCTACAATGAGCAGTTCTTC. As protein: CASSSTSGYSYNEQFF.

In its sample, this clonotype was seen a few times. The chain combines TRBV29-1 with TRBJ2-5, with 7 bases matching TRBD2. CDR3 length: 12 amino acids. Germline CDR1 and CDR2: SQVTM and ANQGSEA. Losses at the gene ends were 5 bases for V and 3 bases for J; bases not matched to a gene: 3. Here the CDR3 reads CSVLAGEETQYF. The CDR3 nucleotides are TGCAGCGTTCTCGCGGGGGAAGAGACCCAGTACTTC.

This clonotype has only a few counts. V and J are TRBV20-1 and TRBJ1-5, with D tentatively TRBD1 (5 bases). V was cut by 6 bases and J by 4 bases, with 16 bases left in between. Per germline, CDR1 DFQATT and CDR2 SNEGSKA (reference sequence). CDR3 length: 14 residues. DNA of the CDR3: TGCAGTGCCCAAGGACGGGGGGAGAATCAGCCCCAGCATTTT. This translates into CSAQGRGENQPQHF.

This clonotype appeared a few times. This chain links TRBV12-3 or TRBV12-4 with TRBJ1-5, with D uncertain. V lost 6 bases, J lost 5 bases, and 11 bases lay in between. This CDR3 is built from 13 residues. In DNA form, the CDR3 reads TGTGCCAGCAGGGGCGAGGCCCATCAGCCCCAGCATTTT. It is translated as CASRGEAHQPQHF.

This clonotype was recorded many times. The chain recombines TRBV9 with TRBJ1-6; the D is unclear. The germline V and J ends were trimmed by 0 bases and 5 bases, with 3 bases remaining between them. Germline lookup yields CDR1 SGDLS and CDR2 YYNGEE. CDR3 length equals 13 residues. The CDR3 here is CASSVENNSPLHF. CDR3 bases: TGTGCCAGCAGCGTAGAAAATAATTCACCCCTCCACTTT.